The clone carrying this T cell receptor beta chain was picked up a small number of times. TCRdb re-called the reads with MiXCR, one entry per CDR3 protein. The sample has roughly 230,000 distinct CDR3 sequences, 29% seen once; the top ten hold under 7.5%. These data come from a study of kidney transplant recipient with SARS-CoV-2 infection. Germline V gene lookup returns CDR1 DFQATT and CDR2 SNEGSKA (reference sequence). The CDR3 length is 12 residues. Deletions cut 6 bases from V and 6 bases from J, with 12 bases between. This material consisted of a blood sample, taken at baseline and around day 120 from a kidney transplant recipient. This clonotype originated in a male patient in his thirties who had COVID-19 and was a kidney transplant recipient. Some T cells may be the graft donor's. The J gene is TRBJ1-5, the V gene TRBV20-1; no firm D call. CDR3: CSARGWGQPQHF. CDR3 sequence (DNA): TGCAGTGCCCGGGGATGGGGTCAGCCCCAGCATTTT.